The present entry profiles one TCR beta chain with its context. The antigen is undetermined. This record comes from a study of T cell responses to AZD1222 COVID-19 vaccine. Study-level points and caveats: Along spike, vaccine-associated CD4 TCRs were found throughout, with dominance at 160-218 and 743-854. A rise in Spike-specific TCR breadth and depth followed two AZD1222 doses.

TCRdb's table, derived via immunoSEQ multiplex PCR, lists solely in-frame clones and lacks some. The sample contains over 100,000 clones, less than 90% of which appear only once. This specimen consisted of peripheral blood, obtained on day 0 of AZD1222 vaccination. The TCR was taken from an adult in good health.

CDR3 protein: CASSYRPDSNDQPQHF. The CDR3 DNA is TGTGCCAGCAGCTACCGACCGGACAGTAACGATCAGCCCCAGCATTTT. The chain links TRBV6-4 to TRBJ1-5; D is perhaps TRBD1 (6 bases). The CDR3 has 16 amino acids. V was pared by 6 bases and J by 5 bases, with 20 bases between. The germline V gene has CDR1 MRHNA and CDR2 SNTAGT.